This record concerns one TCR beta chain sequence. This CDR3 has 12 amino acids. V gave up 2 bases and J gave up 9 bases, with 11 bases separating them. Germline V gene sequence: CDR1 SQVTM, CDR2 ANQGSEA. The data originate from a study of blood T cell repertoires in COVID-19. Study-wide background: Samples came from the United States, Italy and Spain, spanning acute and convalescent COVID-19. The cDNA or gDNA used as material had been derived from T cells, B-cell-depleted T cells, or PBMCs.

Authors' processing steps: How many nucleated cells were present was estimated from reference gene primer amplification. Profiling relied on immunoSEQ multiplex PCR, and the TCRdb table lists in-frame clones only, not all of them. The V and J calls and clone size come from that table; D and trimming were worked out from the DNA. The top ten hold under 3.5% of the sample, which has some 350,000 clones, about 93% seen once. This clonotype originated in a woman between 18 and 29 years old who had recovered from COVID-19. The chain couples TRBV29-1 to TRBJ2-1; D may be TRBD1 (5 bases). The sample was peripheral blood. The CDR3 loop is CSVENQGSEQFF. The DNA for the CDR3 is TGCAGCGTTGAAAACCAGGGCAGTGAGCAGTTCTTC.